The T cell receptor (beta chain) described here comes from a study of blood T cell repertoires in COVID-19. Study details: The United States, Italy and Spain provided the acute and convalescent COVID-19 samples. Sample material is recorded as cDNA or gDNA derived from T cells, B-cell-depleted T cells, or PBMCs.

Per the original methods: Amplification from reference gene primers served as the basis for estimated nucleated cell counts. TCRdb's copy holds only in-frame clones and misses some; the assay was immunoSEQ multiplex PCR. The V and J calls and the clone size are those of that table, but D and trimming were determined from the DNA. The sample lists some 150,000 clones; roughly 82% were seen once. The germline V and J ends were trimmed by 1 base and 5 bases, with 7 bases remaining between them. Germline CDR1 LGHNA, CDR2 YSLEER. CDR3 length: 13 residues. Sequencing input: peripheral blood. The TCR originated in a woman aged 50 to 60 with acute or convalescent COVID-19. V and J are TRBV4-3 and TRBJ2-3; D gene unclear. CDR3 loop: CASSQAAGDTQYF. CDR3 bases: TGCGCCAGCAGCCAAGCGGCAGGAGATACGCAGTATTTT.